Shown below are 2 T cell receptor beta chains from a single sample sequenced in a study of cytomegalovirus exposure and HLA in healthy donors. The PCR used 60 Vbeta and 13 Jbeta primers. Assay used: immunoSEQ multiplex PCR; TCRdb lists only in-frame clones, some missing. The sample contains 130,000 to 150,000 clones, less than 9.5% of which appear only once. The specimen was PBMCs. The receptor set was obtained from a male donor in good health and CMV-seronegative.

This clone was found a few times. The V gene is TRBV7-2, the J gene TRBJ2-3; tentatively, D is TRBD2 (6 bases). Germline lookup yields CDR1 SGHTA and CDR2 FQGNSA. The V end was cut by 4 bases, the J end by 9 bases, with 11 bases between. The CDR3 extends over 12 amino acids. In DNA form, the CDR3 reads TGTGCCAGCAGCTCGTTTGGAGGGACGCAGTATTTT. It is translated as CASSSFGGTQYF.

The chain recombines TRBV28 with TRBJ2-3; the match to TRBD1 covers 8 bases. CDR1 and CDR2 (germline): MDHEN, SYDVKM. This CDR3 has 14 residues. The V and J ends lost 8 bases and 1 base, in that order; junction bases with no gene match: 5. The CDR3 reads CASSKQGGTDTQYF. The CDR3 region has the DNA TGTGCCAGCTCGAAACAGGGGGGCACAGATACGCAGTATTTT.